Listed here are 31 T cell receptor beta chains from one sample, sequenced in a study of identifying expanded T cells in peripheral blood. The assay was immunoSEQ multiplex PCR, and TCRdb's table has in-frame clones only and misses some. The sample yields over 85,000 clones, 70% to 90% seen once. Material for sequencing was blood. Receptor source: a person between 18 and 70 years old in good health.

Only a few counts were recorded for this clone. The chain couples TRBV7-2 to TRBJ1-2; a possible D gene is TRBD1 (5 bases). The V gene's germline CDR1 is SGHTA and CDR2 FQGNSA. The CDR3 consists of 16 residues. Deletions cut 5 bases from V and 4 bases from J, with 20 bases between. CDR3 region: CASSPQRGYSFYGYTF. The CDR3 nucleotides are TGTGCCAGCAGCCCCCAGCGGGGCTACTCGTTCTATGGCTACACCTTC.

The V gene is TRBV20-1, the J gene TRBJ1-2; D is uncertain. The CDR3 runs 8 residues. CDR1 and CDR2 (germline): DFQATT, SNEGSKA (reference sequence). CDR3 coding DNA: TGCAGACCGGGGGGCTACACCTTC. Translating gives CRPGGYTF.

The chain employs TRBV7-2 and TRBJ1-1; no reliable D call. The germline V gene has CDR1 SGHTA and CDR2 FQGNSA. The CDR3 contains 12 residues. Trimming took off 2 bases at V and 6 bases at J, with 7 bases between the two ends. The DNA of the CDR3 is TGTGCCAGCAGCTTAACAGCCGCTGAAGCTTTCTTT. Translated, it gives CASSLTAAEAFF.

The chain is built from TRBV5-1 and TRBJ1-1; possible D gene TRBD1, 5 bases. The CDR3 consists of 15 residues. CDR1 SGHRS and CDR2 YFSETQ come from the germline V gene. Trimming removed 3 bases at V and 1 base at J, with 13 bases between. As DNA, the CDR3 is TGCGCCAGCAGCTGGGGACCCGACCGGAACACTGAAGCTTTCTTT. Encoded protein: CASSWGPDRNTEAFF.

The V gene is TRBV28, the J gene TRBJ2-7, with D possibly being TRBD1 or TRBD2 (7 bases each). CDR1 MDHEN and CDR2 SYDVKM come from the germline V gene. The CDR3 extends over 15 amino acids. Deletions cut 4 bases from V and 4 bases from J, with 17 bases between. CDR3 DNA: TGTGCCAGCAGTTCCAGTCGGCAGGGGGGGTACGAGCAGTACTTC. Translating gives CASSSSRQGGYEQYF.

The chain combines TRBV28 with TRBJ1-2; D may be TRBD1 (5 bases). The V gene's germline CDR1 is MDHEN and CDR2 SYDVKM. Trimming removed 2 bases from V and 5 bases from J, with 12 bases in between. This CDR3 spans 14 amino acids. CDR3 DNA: TGTGCCAGCAGTTTAGGGGCCCGTTTGTATGGCTACACCTTC. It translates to CASSLGARLYGYTF.

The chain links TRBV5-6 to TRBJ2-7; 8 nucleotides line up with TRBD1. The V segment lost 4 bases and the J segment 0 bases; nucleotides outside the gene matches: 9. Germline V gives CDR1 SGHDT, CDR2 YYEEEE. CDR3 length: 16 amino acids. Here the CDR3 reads CASSETTGASSYEQYF. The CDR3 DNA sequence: TGTGCCAGCAGCGAGACGACAGGGGCGAGCTCCTACGAGCAGTACTTC. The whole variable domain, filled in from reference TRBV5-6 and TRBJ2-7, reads DAGVTQSPTHLIKTRGQQVTLRCSPKSGHDTVSWYQQALGQGPQFIFQYYEEEERQRGNFPDRFSGHQFPNYSSELNVNALLLGDSALYLCASSETTGASSYEQYFGPGTRLTVT.

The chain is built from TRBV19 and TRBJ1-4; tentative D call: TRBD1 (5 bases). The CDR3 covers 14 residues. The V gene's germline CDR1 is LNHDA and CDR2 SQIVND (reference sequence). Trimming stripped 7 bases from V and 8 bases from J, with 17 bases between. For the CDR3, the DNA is TGTGCCAGTACCACCGGGACGGAGGGGGAAAAACTGTTTTTT. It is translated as CASTTGTEGEKLFF.

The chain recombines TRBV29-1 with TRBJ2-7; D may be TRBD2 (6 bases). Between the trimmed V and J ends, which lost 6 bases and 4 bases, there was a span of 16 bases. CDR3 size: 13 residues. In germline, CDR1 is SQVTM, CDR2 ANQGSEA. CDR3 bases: TGCAGCGTGTCATTCGGGAGACTTTACGAGCAGTACTTC. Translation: CSVSFGRLYEQYF.

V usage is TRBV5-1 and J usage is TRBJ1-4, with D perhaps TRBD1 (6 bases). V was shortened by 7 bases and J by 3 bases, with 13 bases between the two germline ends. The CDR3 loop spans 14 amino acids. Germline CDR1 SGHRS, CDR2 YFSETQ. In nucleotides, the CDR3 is TGCGCCAGCGGCGGGGGGGCCCCTAATGAAAAACTGTTTTTT. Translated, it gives CASGGGAPNEKLFF. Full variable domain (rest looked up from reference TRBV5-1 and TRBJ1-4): KAGVTQTPRYLIKTRGQQVTLSCSPISGHRSVSWYQQTPGQGLQFLFEYFSETQRNKGNFPGRFSGRQFSNSRSEMNVSTLELGDSALYLCASGGGAPNEKLFFGSGTQLSVL.

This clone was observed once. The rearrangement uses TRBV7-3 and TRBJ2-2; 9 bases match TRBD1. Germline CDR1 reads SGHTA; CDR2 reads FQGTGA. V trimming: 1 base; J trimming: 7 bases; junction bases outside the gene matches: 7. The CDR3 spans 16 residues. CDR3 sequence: CASSLSRGQGVGELFF. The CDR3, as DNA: TGTGCCAGCAGCTTAAGCCGGGGACAGGGTGTCGGGGAGCTGTTTTTT.

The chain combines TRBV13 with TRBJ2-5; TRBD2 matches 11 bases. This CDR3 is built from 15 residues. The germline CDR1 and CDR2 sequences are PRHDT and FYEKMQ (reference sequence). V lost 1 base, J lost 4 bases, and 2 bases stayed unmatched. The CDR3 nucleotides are TGTGCCAGCAGCTTAGTAGCGGGAGGGATAGAGACCCAGTACTTC. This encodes CASSLVAGGIETQYF.

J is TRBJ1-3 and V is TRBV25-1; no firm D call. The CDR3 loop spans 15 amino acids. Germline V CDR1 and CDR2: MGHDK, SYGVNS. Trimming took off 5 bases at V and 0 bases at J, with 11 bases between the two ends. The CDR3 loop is CASSPLLPSGNTIYF. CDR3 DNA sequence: TGTGCCAGCAGTCCCCTATTGCCCTCTGGAAACACCATATATTTT. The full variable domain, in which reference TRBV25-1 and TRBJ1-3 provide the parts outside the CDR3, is EADIYQTPRYLVIGTGKKITLECSQTMGHDKMYWYQQDPGMELHLIHYSYGVNSTEKGDLSSESTVSRIRTEHFPLTLESARPSHTSQYLCASSPLLPSGNTIYFGEGSWLTVV.

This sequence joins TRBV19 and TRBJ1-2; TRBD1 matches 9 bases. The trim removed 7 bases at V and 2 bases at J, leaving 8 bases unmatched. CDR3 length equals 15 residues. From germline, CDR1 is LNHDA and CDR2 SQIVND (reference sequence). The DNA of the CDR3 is TGTGCCAGTAAAGCTGGGACAGGGAGGAACTATGGCTACACCTTC. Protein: CASKAGTGRNYGYTF.

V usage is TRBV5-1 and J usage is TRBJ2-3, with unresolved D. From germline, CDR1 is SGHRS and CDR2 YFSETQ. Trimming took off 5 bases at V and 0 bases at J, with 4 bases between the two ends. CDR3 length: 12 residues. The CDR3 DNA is TGCGCCAGCAGAGCCAGCACAGATACGCAGTATTTT. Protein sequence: CASRASTDTQYF.

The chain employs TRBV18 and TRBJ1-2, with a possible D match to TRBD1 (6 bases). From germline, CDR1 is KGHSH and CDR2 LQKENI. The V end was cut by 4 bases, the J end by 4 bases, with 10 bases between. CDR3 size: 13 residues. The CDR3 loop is CASSRAGVYGYTF. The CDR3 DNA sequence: TGTGCCAGCTCACGAGCAGGGGTCTATGGCTACACCTTC.

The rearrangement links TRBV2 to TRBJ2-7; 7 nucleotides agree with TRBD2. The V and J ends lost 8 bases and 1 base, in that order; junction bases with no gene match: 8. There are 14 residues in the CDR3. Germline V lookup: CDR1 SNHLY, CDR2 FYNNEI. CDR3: CASRREGGSYEQYF. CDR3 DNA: TGTGCCAGCCGGAGGGAGGGAGGTTCCTACGAGCAGTACTTC.

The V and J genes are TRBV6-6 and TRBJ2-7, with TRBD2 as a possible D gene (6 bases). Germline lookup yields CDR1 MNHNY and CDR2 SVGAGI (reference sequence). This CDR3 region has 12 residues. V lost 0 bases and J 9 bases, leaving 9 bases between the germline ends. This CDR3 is CASSYSEGAQYF. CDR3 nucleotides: TGTGCCAGCAGTTACTCGGAGGGTGCGCAGTACTTC.

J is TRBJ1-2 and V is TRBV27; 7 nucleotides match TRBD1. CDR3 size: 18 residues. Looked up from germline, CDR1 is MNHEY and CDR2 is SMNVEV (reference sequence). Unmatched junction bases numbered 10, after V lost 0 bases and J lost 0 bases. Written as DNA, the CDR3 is TGTGCCAGCAGTTTATCCCGTTTTATCGACAGGGCTAACTATGGCTACACCTTC. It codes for CASSLSRFIDRANYGYTF.

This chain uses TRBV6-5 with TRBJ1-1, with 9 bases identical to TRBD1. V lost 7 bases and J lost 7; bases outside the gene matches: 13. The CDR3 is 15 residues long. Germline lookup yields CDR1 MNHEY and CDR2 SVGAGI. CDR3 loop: CASILRKGQGGEAFF. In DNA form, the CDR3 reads TGTGCCAGCATTCTAAGAAAGGGACAGGGAGGTGAAGCTTTCTTT.

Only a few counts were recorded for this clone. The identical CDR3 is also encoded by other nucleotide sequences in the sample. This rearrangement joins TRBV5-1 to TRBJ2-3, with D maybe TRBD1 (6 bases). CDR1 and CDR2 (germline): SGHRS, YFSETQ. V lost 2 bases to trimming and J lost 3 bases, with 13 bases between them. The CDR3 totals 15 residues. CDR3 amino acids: CASSFTGRATDTQYF. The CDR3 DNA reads TGCGCCAGCAGCTTTACAGGGCGAGCTACAGATACGCAGTATTTT.

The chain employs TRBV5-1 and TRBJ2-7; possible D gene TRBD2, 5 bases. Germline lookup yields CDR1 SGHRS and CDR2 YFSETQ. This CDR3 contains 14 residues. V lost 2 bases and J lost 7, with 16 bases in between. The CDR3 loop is CASSFAGGESEQYF. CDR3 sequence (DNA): TGCGCCAGCAGCTTTGCGGGTGGTGAATCTGAGCAGTACTTC.

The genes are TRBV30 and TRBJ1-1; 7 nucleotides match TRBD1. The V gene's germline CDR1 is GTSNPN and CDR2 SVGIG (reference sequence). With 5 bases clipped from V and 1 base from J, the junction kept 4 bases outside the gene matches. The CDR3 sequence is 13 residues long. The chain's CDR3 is CAWDRVQNTEAFF. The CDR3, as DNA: TGTGCCTGGGACAGGGTTCAGAACACTGAAGCTTTCTTT.

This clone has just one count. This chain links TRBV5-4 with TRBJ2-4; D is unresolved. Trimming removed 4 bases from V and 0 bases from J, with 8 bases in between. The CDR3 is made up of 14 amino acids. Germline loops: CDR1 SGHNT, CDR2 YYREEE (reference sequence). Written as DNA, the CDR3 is TGTGCCAGCAGCAGTCCTCTAGCCAAAAACATTCAGTACTTC. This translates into CASSSPLAKNIQYF.

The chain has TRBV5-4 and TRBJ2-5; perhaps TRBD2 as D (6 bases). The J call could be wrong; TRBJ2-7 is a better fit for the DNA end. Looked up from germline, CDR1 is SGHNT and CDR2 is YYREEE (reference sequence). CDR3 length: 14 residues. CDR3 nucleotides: TGTGCCAGCAGCTTGGCGGGAGTGTCCTACGAGCAGTACTTC. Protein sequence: CASSLAGVSYEQYF.

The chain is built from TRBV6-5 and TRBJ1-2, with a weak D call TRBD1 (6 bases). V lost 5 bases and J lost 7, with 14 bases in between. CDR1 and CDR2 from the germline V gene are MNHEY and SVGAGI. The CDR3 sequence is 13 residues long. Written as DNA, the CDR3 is TGTGCCAGCAGTCAACAGGGATCGGCTGGCTACACCTTC. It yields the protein CASSQQGSAGYTF.

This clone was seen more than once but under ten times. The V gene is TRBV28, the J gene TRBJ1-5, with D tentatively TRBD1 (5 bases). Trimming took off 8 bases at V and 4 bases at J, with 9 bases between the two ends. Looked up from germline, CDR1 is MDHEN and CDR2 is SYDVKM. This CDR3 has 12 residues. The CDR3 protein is CASRGTNQPQHF. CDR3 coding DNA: TGTGCCAGCCGGGGCACGAATCAGCCCCAGCATTTT.

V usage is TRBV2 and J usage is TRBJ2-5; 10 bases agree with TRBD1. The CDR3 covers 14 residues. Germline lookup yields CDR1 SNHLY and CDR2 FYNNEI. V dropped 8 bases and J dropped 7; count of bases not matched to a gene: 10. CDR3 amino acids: CASGVDRGSGTQYF. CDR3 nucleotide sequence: TGTGCCAGCGGCGTGGACAGGGGGTCGGGGACCCAGTACTTC.

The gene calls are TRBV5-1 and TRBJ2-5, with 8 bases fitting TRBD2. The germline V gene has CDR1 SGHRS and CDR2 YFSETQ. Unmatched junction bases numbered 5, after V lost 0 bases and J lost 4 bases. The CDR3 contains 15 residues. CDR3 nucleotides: TGCGCCAGCAGCTTGGGGGTTAGCGGGGCAGAGACCCAGTACTTC. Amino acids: CASSLGVSGAETQYF.

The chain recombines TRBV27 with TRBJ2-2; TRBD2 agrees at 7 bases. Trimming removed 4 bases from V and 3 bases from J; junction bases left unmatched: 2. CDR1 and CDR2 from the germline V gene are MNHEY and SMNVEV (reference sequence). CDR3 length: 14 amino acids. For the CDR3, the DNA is TGTGCCAGCAGTTGGGGGGGGGACACCGGGGAGCTGTTTTTT. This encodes CASSWGGDTGELFF.

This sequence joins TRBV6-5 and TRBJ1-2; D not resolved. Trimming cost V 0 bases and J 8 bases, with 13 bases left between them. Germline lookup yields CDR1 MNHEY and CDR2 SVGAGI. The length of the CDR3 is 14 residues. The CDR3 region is CASSYSPTPGGYTF. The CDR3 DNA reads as TGTGCCAGCAGTTACTCTCCCACCCCGGGAGGCTACACCTTC.